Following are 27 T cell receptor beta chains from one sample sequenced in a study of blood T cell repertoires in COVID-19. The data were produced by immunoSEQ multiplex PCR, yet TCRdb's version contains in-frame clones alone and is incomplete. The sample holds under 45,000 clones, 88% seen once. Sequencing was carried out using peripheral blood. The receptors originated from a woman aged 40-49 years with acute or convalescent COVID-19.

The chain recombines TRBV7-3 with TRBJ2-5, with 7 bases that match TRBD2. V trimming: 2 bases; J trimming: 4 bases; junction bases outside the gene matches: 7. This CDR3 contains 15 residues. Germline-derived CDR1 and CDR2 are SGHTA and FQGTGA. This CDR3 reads CASSLSGGLRETQYF. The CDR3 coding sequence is TGTGCCAGCAGCTTATCGGGAGGATTACGAGAGACCCAGTACTTC.

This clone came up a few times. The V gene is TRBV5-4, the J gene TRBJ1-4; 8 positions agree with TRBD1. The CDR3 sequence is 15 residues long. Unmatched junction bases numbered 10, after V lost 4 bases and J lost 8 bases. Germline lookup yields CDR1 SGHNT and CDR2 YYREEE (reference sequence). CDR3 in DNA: TGTGCCAGCAGCGGCACAGGGGGGAGGCGGGAAAAACTGTTTTTT. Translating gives CASSGTGGRREKLFF.

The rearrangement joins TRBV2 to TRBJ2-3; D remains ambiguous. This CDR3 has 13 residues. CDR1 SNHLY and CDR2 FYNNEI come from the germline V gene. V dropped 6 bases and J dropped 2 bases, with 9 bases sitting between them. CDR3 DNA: TGTGCCAGCAGCCCCCCCTTCACAGATACGCAGTATTTT. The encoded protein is CASSPPFTDTQYF.

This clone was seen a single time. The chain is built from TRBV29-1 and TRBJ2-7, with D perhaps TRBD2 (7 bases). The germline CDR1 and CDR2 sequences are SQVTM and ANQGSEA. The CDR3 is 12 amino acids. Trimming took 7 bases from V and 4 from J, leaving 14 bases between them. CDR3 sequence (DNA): TGCAGCGCCGAGGGGGGGACGTACGAGCAGTACTTC. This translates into CSAEGGTYEQYF.

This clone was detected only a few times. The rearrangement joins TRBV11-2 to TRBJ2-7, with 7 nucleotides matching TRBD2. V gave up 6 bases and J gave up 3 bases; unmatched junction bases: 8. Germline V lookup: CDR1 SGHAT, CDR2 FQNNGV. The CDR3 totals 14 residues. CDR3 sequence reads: CASSRPGGGYEQYF. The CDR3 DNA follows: TGTGCCAGCAGTCGTCCAGGCGGGGGCTACGAGCAGTACTTC.

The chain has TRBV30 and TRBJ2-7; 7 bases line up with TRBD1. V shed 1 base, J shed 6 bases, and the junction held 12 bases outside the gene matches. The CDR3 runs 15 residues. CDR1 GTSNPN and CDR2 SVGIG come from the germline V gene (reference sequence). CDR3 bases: TGTGCCTGGAGTGCGACAGGGAAGGGGGCGGGCGAGCAGTACTTC. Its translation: CAWSATGKGAGEQYF.

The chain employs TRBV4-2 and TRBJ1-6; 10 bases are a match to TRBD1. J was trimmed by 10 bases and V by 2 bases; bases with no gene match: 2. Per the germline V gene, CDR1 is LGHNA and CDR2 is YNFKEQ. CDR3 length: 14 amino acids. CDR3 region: CASSQPGQGSPLHF. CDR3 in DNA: TGTGCCAGCAGCCAACCGGGACAGGGGTCACCCCTCCACTTT.

CDR3 DNA sequence: TGTGCCAGTAGTATAGGCCACGGACAGGGCTTCAATCAGCCCCAGCATTTT. This codes for CASSIGHGQGFNQPQHF. The chain couples TRBV19 to TRBJ1-5, with TRBD1 matching 8 bases. Germline V gene lookup returns CDR1 LNHDA and CDR2 SQIVND (reference sequence). The CDR3 runs 17 residues. V lost 1 base to trimming and J lost 3 bases; unmatched junction nucleotides: 8.

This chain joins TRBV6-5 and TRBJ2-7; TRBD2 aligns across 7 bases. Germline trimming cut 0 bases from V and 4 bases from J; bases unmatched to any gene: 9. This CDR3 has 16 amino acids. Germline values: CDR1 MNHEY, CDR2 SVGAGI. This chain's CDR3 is CASSYSNLAGEYEQYF. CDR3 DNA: TGTGCCAGCAGTTACTCGAACCTGGCGGGAGAATACGAGCAGTACTTC.

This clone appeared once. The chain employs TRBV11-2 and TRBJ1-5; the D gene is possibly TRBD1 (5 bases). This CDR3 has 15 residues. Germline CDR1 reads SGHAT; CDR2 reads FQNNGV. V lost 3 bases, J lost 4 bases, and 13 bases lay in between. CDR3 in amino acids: CASSFSGGGNQPQHF. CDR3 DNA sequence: TGTGCCAGCAGCTTTTCCGGGGGAGGAAATCAGCCCCAGCATTTT.

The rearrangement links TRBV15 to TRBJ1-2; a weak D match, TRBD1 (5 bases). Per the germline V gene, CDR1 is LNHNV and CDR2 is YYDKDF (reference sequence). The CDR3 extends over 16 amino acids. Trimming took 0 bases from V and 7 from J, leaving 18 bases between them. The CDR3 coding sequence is TGTGCCACCAGCAGAGATCGTCGCAGGGCATCGGGTGGCTACACCTTC. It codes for CATSRDRRRASGGYTF.

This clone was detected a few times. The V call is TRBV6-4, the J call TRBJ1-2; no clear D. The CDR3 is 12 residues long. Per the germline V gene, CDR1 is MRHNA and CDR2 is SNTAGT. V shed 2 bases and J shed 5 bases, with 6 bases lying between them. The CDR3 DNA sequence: TGTGCCAGCAGTGACGGCGGGTATGGCTACACCTTC. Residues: CASSDGGYGYTF.

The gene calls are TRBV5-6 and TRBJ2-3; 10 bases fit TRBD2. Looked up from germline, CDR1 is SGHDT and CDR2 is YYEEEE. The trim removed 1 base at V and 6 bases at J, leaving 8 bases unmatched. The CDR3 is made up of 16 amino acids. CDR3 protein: CASSLQLAGGLDTQYF. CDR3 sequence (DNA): TGTGCCAGCAGCTTGCAATTAGCGGGAGGCTTGGATACGCAGTATTTT.

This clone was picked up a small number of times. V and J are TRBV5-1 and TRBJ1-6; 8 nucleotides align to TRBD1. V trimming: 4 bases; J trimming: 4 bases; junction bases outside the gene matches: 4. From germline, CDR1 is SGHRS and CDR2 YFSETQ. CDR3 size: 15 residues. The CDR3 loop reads CASSVQGAYNSPLHF. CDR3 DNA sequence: TGCGCCAGCAGCGTGCAGGGGGCATATAATTCACCCCTCCACTTT.

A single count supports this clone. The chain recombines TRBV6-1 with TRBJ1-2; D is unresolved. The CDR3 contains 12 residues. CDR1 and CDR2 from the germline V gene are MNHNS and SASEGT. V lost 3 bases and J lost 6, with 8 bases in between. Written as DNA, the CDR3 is TGTGCCAGCAGTGATTCGGGTGATGGCTACACCTTC. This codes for CASSDSGDGYTF.

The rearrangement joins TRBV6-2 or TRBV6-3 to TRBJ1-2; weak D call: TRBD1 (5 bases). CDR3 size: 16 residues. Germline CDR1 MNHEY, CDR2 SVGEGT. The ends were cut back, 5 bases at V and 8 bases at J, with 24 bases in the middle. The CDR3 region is CASSRGSQDRRRGYTF. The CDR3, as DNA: TGTGCCAGCAGTCGGGGGTCCCAGGACCGACGCCGGGGCTACACCTTC.

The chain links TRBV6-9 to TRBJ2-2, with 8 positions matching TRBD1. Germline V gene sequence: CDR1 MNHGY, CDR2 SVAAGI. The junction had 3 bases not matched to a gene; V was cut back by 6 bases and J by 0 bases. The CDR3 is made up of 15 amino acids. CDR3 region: CASRRDRTNTGELFF. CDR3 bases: TGTGCCAGCAGAAGGGACAGGACGAACACCGGGGAGCTGTTTTTT.

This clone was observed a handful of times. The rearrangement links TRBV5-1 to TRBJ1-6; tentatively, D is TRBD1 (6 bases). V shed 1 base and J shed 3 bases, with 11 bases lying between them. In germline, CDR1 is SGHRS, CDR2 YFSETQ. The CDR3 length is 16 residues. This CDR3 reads CASSLTGSHYNSPLHF. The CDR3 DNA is TGCGCCAGCAGCTTGACAGGGAGCCACTATAATTCACCCCTCCACTTT.

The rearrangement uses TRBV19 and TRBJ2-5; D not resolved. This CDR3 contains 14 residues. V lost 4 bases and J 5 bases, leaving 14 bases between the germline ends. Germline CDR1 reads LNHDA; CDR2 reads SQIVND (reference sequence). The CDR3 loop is CASSTYLERETQYF. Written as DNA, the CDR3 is TGTGCCAGTAGTACTTACCTAGAGAGGGAGACCCAGTACTTC.

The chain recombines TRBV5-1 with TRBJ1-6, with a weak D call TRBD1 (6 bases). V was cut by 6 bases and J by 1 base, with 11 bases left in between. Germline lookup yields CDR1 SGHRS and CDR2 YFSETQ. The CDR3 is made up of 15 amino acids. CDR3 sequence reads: CASTRDNSYNSPLHF. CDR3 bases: TGCGCCAGCACCAGGGACAATTCCTATAATTCACCCCTCCACTTT. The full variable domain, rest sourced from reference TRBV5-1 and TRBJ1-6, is KAGVTQTPRYLIKTRGQQVTLSCSPISGHRSVSWYQQTPGQGLQFLFEYFSETQRNKGNFPGRFSGRQFSNSRSEMNVSTLELGDSALYLCASTRDNSYNSPLHFGNGTRLTVT.

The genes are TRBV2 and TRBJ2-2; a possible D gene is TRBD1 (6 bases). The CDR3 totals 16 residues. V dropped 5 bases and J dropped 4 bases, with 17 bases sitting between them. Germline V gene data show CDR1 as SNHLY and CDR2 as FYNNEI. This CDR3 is CASSPFSGVITGELFF. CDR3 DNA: TGTGCCAGCAGTCCGTTTTCAGGGGTGATCACCGGGGAGCTGTTTTTT.

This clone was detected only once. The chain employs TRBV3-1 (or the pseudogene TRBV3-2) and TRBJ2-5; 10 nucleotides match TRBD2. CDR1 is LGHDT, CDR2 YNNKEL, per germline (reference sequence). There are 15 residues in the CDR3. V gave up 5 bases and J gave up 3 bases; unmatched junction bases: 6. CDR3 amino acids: CASSFTLAGEETQYF. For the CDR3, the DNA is TGTGCCAGCAGCTTCACCCTAGCGGGAGAAGAGACCCAGTACTTC.

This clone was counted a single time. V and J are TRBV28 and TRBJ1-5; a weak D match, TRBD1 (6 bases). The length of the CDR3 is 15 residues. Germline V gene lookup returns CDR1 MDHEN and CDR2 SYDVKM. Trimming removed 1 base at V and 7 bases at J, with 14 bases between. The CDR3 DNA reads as TGTGCCAGCAGTTTATTGCCAGGGACATACCAGCCCCAGCATTTT. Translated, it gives CASSLLPGTYQPQHF. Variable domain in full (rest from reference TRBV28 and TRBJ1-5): DVKVTQSSRYLVKRTGEKVFLECVQDMDHENMFWYRQDPGLGLRLIYFSYDVKMKEKGDIPEGYSVSREKKERFSLILESASTNQTSMYLCASSLLPGTYQPQHFGDGTRLSIL.

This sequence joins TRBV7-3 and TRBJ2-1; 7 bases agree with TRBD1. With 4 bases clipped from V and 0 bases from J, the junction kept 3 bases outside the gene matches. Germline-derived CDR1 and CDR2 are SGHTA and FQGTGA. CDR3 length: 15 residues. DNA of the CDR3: TGTGCCAGCAGCTCCACAGGGGTCTCCTACAATGAGCAGTTCTTC. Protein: CASSSTGVSYNEQFF.

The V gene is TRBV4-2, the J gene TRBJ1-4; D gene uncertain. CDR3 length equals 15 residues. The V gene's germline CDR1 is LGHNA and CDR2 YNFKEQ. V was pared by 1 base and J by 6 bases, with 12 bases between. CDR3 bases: TGTGCCAGCAGCCAAGGCGGGTCAGATTATGAAAAACTGTTTTTT. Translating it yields CASSQGGSDYEKLFF.

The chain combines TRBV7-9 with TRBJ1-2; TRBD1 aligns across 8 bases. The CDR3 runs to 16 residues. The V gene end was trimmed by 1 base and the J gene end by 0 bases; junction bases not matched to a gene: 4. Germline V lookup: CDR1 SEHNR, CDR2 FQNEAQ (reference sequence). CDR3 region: CASSLGTGTSNYGYTF. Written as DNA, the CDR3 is TGTGCCAGCAGCTTAGGGACAGGGACTTCTAACTATGGCTACACCTTC.

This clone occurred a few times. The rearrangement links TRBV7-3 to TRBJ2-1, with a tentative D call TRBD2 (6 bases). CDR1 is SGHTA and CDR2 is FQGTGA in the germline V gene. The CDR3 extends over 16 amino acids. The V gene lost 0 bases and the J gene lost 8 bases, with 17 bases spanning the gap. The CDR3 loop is CASSLTAGLEIHEQFF. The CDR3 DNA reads TGTGCCAGCAGCTTAACGGCGGGACTCGAGATTCATGAGCAGTTCTTC.